The 30 T cell receptor beta chains listed next were all sequenced from one sample in a study of cytomegalovirus exposure and HLA in healthy donors. PCR amplification relied on 60 Vbeta primers (plus 13 Jbeta primers). The table came from immunoSEQ multiplex PCR; TCRdb's copy has only in-frame clones and leaves some out. Of around 92,000 clones in the sample, around 83% are singletons; the top ten hold under 4.5%. The sample taken for sequencing was PBMCs. The receptors here all came from a female donor in good health and CMV-seropositive.

This chain links TRBV7-3 with TRBJ2-3; 14 bases agree with TRBD2. This CDR3 contains 16 residues. The V segment lost 3 bases and the J segment 5 bases; nucleotides outside the gene matches: 4. The germline V gene encodes CDR1 SGHTA and CDR2 FQGTGA. The CDR3 region is CASSFSGTSGRDTQYF. The CDR3 DNA sequence: TGTGCCAGCAGCTTCTCGGGGACTAGCGGGAGAGATACGCAGTATTTT. Supplemented by reference TRBV7-3 and TRBJ2-3, the full variable domain reads GAGVSQTPSNKVTEKGKYVELRCDPISGHTALYWYRQSLGQGPEFLIYFQGTGAADDSGLPNDRFFAVRPEGSVSTLKIQRTERGDSAVYLCASSFSGTSGRDTQYFGPGTRLTVL.

V gene TRBV19 combines with J gene TRBJ2-2; 8 nucleotides align to TRBD1. Germline values: CDR1 LNHDA, CDR2 SQIVND (reference sequence). Germline trimming cut 5 bases from V and 5 bases from J; bases unmatched to any gene: 7. This CDR3 region has 15 residues. Here the CDR3 reads CASSWTGSRTGELFF. The CDR3 DNA follows: TGTGCCAGTAGTTGGACAGGGAGTCGGACCGGGGAGCTGTTTTTT.

This clone is a singleton in its sample. The genes are TRBV6-4 and TRBJ1-1, with D perhaps matching TRBD1 (5 bases). Germline V CDR1 and CDR2: MRHNA, SNTAGT. CDR3 size: 13 residues. Deletions cut 3 bases from V and 5 bases from J, with 10 bases between. In nucleotides, the CDR3 is TGTGCCAGCAGTGAAAGGGGCAATACTGAAGCTTTCTTT. Amino acid sequence: CASSERGNTEAFF.

The chain has TRBV27 and TRBJ1-6; a possible D gene is TRBD1 (5 bases). The germline CDR1 and CDR2 sequences are MNHEY and SMNVEV (reference sequence). The CDR3 is 16 amino acids. With 2 bases removed from V and 3 bases from J, the gap between germline ends came to 11 bases. The CDR3 region has the DNA TGTGCCAGCAGTTTAGGGTCAGGGATCTATAATTCACCCCTCCACTTT. Amino acid sequence: CASSLGSGIYNSPLHF.

The V call is TRBV19, the J call TRBJ2-7; 8 nucleotides agree with TRBD1. Germline V gives CDR1 LNHDA, CDR2 SQIVND (reference sequence). The CDR3 has 14 amino acids. The J segment lost 3 bases and the V segment lost 3 bases, leaving 4 bases of the junction unmatched. As DNA, the CDR3 is TGTGCCAGTAGTATGGCCGGGACAGGCTACGAGCAGTACTTC. Amino acid sequence: CASSMAGTGYEQYF. The entire variable domain, with the rest obtained from reference TRBV19 and TRBJ2-7, is as follows: DGGITQSPKYLFRKEGQNVTLSCEQNLNHDAMYWYRQDPGQGLRLIYYSQIVNDFQKGDIAEGYSVSREKKESFPLTVTSAQKNPTAFYLCASSMAGTGYEQYFGPGTRLTVT.

The chain couples TRBV2 to TRBJ2-7; D is possibly TRBD1 (7 bases). This CDR3 contains 14 residues. Trimming cost V 7 bases and J 2 bases, with 15 bases left between them. The germline CDR1 and CDR2 sequences are SNHLY and FYNNEI. CDR3 DNA sequence: TGTGCCAGCACTCTGACAGGGACTGCCTACGAGCAGTACTTC. Protein: CASTLTGTAYEQYF.

J is TRBJ1-5 and V is TRBV5-6, with 8 positions matching TRBD1. The CDR3 is made up of 14 amino acids. Trimming took 0 bases from V and 7 from J; bases not matched to a gene: 3. Germline CDR1 reads SGHDT; CDR2 reads YYEEEE. CDR3 residues: CASSLVTGEQPQHF. DNA of the CDR3: TGTGCCAGCAGCTTGGTGACAGGGGAACAGCCCCAGCATTTT.

To note about this clone: A read error may produce the germline difference seen at one junction end. The J gene is TRBJ1-5, the V gene TRBV5-6; TRBD1 aligns across 9 bases. Germline values: CDR1 SGHDT, CDR2 YYEEEE. The CDR3 has 15 residues. The CDR3 region has the DNA TGTCCCAGCAGCCCGGGACAGGGAGGAGGTCAGCCCCAGCATTTT. This translates into CPSSPGQGGGQPQHF.

This chain links TRBV6-6 with TRBJ1-1; D not resolved. The CDR3 has 12 amino acids. The V and J ends lost 4 bases and 0 bases respectively, with 3 bases between them. Germline CDR1 and CDR2: MNHNY and SVGAGI (reference sequence). The CDR3 coding sequence is TGTGCCAGCAGTTTAATGAACACTGAAGCTTTCTTT. The encoded protein is CASSLMNTEAFF.

CDR3 sequence: CASSPLAADTQYF. DNA of the CDR3: TGTGCCAGCAGCCCCCTAGCGGCAGATACGCAGTATTTT. V and J are TRBV7-9 and TRBJ2-3, with TRBD2 identical over 7 bases. Germline assignment: CDR1 SEHNR and CDR2 FQNEAQ (reference sequence). This CDR3 is 13 amino acids long. V lost 5 bases, J lost 4 bases, and 3 bases stayed unmatched.

The chain employs TRBV6-6 and TRBJ2-7; 9 positions agree with TRBD1. CDR3 length: 14 residues. The trim removed 2 bases at V and 5 bases at J, leaving 4 bases unmatched. CDR1 and CDR2 from the germline V gene are MNHNY and SVGAGI (reference sequence). CDR3 region: CASSYGQGFDEQYF. CDR3 in DNA: TGTGCCAGCAGTTACGGACAGGGGTTCGACGAGCAGTACTTC.

This chain uses TRBV19 with TRBJ2-1, with 7 bases that match TRBD2. Trimming took 6 bases from V and 4 from J; bases not matched to a gene: 3. The germline V gene encodes CDR1 LNHDA and CDR2 SQIVND (reference sequence). The CDR3 runs 13 residues. The CDR3 is CASRAGEYNEQFF. Written as DNA, the CDR3 is TGTGCCAGTAGGGCGGGGGAGTACAATGAGCAGTTCTTC.

J is TRBJ2-1 and V is TRBV28, with 11 bases aligning to TRBD1. CDR1 and CDR2 (germline): MDHEN, SYDVKM. Germline trimming cut 6 bases from V and 9 bases from J; bases unmatched to any gene: 10. This CDR3 is built from 15 residues. The CDR3 loop is CASSFPGQGEVEQFF. The CDR3 region has the DNA TGTGCCAGCAGCTTCCCGGGACAGGGGGAGGTTGAGCAGTTCTTC.

The rearrangement joins TRBV19 to TRBJ1-5; D uncertain. The CDR3 has 12 residues. Trimming took 7 bases from V and 1 from J, leaving 5 bases between them. Germline V gives CDR1 LNHDA, CDR2 SQIVND (reference sequence). The CDR3 DNA follows: TGTGCCAGTAACTGGAGCAATCAGCCCCAGCATTTT. Its translation: CASNWSNQPQHF.

This chain connects TRBV5-1 to TRBJ2-5; maybe TRBD2 (7 bases). Germline CDR1 SGHRS, CDR2 YFSETQ. The CDR3 length is 14 residues. With 3 bases removed from V and 2 bases from J, the gap between germline ends came to 11 bases. The CDR3 bases are TGCGCCAGCAGCTCCGGGGGGCTACAAGAGACCCAGTACTTC. It codes for CASSSGGLQETQYF.

This sequence joins TRBV5-1 and TRBJ2-7; 11 bases are shared with TRBD1. The CDR3 runs to 14 residues. CDR1 is SGHRS and CDR2 is YFSETQ in the germline V gene. The junction had 7 bases not matched to a gene; V was cut back by 4 bases and J by 7 bases. In DNA form, the CDR3 reads TGCGCCAGCAGCGTGGACAGGGGGCTCGGAGAGCAGTACTTC. It encodes CASSVDRGLGEQYF.

The chain is built from TRBV19 and TRBJ2-7; TRBD2 aligns across 7 bases. This CDR3 has 13 residues. CDR1 and CDR2 from the germline V gene are LNHDA and SQIVND (reference sequence). V lost 6 bases and J lost 5; bases outside the gene matches: 7. CDR3 nucleotides: TGTGCCAGTAGGCAGCGGGGTATCGACGAGCAGTACTTC. Its protein product is CASRQRGIDEQYF.

The rearrangement joins TRBV2 to TRBJ2-5; TRBD2 agrees at 11 bases. Germline lookup yields CDR1 SNHLY and CDR2 FYNNEI. This CDR3 comprises 15 residues. V lost 3 bases and J lost 4; bases outside the gene matches: 4. CDR3 DNA sequence: TGTGCCAGCAGTGATTGGCTAGCGGGAGGAGAGACCCAGTACTTC. It yields the protein CASSDWLAGGETQYF.

The V call is TRBV7-6, the J call TRBJ2-1; TRBD2 matches at 10 bases. Looked up from germline, CDR1 is SGHVS and CDR2 is FNYEAQ. The CDR3 is 16 amino acids. V shed 3 bases and J 0 bases; nucleotides not matched to a gene: 2. CDR3 in amino acids: CASSFSGRNSYNEQFF. CDR3 DNA: TGTGCCAGCAGCTTTAGCGGGAGGAACTCCTACAATGAGCAGTTCTTC.

The chain recombines TRBV21-1 with TRBJ1-2; the DNA was not compared with TRBD1, the D call given in the table. TRBV21-1 corresponds to a pseudogene. This CDR3 comprises 14 residues. The CDR3 region has the DNA TGTGCCAGCAGAAGAACAGGGAGCTTCTATGGCTACACCTTC. Translated: CASRRTGSFYGYTF.

The genes are TRBV4-1 and TRBJ1-2; 8 nucleotides align to TRBD1. From germline, CDR1 is MGHRA and CDR2 YSYEKL. V trimming: 4 bases; J trimming: 2 bases; junction bases outside the gene matches: 12. This CDR3 spans 17 amino acids. CDR3: CASSPSYGQGTNYGYTF. CDR3 sequence (DNA): TGCGCCAGCAGCCCTTCTTATGGACAGGGTACAAACTATGGCTACACCTTC.

This chain uses TRBV25-1 with TRBJ2-2; D remains ambiguous. Trimming left V 2 bases short and J 6 bases short, with 7 bases between. The CDR3 extends over 13 amino acids. Germline V CDR1 and CDR2: MGHDK, SYGVNS. For the CDR3, the DNA is TGTGCCAGCAGTGAAGCTCGCGCCGGGGAGCTGTTTTTT. Its protein is CASSEARAGELFF.

The chain carries TRBV6-7 and TRBJ2-2; maybe TRBD1 (5 bases). TRBV6-7 is an open reading frame, and its role is uncertain. V lost 4 bases to trimming and J lost 5 bases, with 20 bases between them. This CDR3 is built from 17 residues. CDR3 DNA sequence: TGTGCCAGCAGTTGCTTCCAGGGCTACCTGAGAACCGGGGAGCTGTTTTTT. It encodes CASSCFQGYLRTGELFF.

V and J are TRBV12-5 and TRBJ2-7, with TRBD2 as a possible D gene (7 bases). Per the germline V gene, CDR1 is LGHNT and CDR2 is FRNRAP. The CDR3 sequence is 16 residues long. The V end was cut by 0 bases, the J end by 3 bases, with 15 bases between. The CDR3 reads CASGLVLGRGGYEQYF. As DNA, the CDR3 is TGTGCTAGTGGTTTGGTACTGGGTAGGGGGGGCTACGAGCAGTACTTC.

CDR3 sequence reads: CASSKGFDSDTQYF. The DNA for the CDR3 is TGTGCCAGCAGCAAGGGGTTCGATTCAGATACGCAGTATTTT. The chain employs TRBV6-4 and TRBJ2-3, with D possibly matching TRBD1 (5 bases). The germline CDR1 and CDR2 sequences are MRHNA and SNTAGT. The germline V and J ends were trimmed by 6 bases and 4 bases, with 14 bases remaining between them. The CDR3 is 14 residues long.

V gene TRBV5-6 combines with J gene TRBJ1-5, with 8 bases identical to TRBD1. The CDR3 is 17 residues long. The junction had 11 bases not matched to a gene; V was cut back by 3 bases and J by 3 bases. CDR1 and CDR2 from the germline V gene are SGHDT and YYEEEE. The CDR3 here is CASSSLGGRGLNQPQHF. The CDR3 DNA is TGTGCCAGCAGCTCCCTTGGGGGCAGGGGGCTCAATCAGCCCCAGCATTTT.

The chain links TRBV2 to TRBJ2-3, with TRBD1 as a possible D gene (6 bases). The CDR3 is 13 amino acids. Looked up from germline, CDR1 is SNHLY and CDR2 is FYNNEI. The V and J ends lost 10 bases and 6 bases respectively, with 17 bases between them. The CDR3 sequence is CATSIQGRDTQYF. The CDR3 nucleotides read TGTGCCACCTCCATACAGGGTCGGGATACGCAGTATTTT.

This chain joins TRBV27 and TRBJ1-5; tentative D call: TRBD1 (5 bases). This CDR3 has 16 amino acids. Germline CDR1 is MNHEY and CDR2 is SMNVEV (reference sequence). The ends were cut back, 5 bases at V and 4 bases at J, with 18 bases in the middle. This CDR3 is CASSLSGTEINQPQHF. The CDR3 DNA sequence: TGTGCCAGCAGTCTAAGCGGGACGGAAATTAATCAGCCCCAGCATTTT.

The chain uses TRBV5-1 and TRBJ2-3; possible D gene TRBD1, 6 bases. The germline V gene encodes CDR1 SGHRS and CDR2 YFSETQ. V lost 3 bases and J 5 bases, leaving 22 bases between the germline ends. CDR3 length: 17 residues. The CDR3 nucleotides read TGCGCCAGCAGCTGGGGGCTAGCCGTCGATAGGAGAGATACGCAGTATTTT. This encodes CASSWGLAVDRRDTQYF.

This clone has only one observation. CDR3 amino acids: CASSVGDTSNYGYTF. The DNA of the CDR3 is TGTGCCAGCAGCGTAGGGGACACCTCTAACTATGGCTACACCTTC. V usage is TRBV9 and J usage is TRBJ1-2, with D perhaps TRBD1 (6 bases). Germline CDR1 reads SGDLS; CDR2 reads YYNGEE. The CDR3 contains 15 residues. The V end was cut by 0 bases, the J end by 0 bases, with 9 bases between.